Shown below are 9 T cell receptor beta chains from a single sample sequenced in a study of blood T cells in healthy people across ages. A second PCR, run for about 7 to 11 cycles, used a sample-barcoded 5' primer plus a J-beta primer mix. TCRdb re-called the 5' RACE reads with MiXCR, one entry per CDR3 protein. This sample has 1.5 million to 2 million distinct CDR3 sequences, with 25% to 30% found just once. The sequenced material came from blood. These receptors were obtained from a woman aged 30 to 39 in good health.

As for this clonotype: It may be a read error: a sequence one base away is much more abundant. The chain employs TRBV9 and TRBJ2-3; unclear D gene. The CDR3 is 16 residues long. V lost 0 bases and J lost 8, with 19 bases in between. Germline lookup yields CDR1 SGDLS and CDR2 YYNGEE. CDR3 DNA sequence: TGTGCCAGCAGCGTAGCTCCCTCGTTTTCGGCAGGTACGCAGTATTTT. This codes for CASSVAPSFSAGTQYF.

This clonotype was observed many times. The CDR3, as DNA: TGCAGTGCGTTTGGCGGTATCCCCGGAGAGACCCAGTACTTC. It codes for CSAFGGIPGETQYF. The V and J genes are TRBV20-1 and TRBJ2-5; D gene uncertain. V was clipped by 6 bases and J by 4 bases, with 18 bases between them. Germline V gene sequence: CDR1 DFQATT, CDR2 SNEGSKA (reference sequence). CDR3 length: 14 amino acids.

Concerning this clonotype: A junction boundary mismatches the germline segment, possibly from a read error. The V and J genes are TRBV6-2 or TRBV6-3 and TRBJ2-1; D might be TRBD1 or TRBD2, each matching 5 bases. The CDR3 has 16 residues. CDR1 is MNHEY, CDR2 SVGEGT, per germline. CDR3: CASSYGSGASCNEQFF. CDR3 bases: TGTGCCAGCAGTTACGGGTCCGGGGCCTCCTGCAATGAGCAGTTCTTC.

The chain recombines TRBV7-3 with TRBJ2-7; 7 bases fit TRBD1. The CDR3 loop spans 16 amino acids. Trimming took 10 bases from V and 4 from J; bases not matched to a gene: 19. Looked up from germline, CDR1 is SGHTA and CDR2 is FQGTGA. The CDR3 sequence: CAIPLHRDRYFYEQYF. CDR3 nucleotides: TGTGCCATCCCTTTGCACCGGGACAGATATTTTTACGAGCAGTACTTC.

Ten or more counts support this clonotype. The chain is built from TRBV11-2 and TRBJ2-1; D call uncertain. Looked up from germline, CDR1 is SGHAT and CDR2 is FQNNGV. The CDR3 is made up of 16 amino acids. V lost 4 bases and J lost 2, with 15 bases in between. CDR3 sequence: CASSSRSSGPYNEQFF. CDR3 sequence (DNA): TGTGCCAGCAGCTCAAGGAGTTCGGGTCCCTACAATGAGCAGTTCTTC.

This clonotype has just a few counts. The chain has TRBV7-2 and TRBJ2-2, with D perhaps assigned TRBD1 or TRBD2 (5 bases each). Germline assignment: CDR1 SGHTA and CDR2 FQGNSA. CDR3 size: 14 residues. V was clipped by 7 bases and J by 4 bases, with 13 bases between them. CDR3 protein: CASMTGTRTGELFF. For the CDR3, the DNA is TGTGCCAGCATGACCGGGACGCGCACCGGGGAGCTGTTTTTT.

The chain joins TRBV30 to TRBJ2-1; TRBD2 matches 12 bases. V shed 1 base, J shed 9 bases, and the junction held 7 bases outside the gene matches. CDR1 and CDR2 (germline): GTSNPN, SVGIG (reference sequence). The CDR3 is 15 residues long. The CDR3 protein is CAWSAGLAGTSEQFF. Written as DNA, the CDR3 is TGTGCCTGGAGTGCCGGACTAGCGGGGACCAGTGAGCAGTTCTTC.

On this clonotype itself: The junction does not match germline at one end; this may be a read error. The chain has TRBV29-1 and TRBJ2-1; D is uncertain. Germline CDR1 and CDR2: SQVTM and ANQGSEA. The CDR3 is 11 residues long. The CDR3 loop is CSVGGYTEQFF. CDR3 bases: TGCAGCGTTGGAGGCTACACTGAGCAGTTCTTC.

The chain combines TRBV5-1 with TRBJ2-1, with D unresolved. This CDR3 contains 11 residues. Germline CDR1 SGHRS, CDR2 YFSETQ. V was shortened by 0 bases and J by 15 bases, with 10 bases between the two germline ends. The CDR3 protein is CASSLDLEWFF. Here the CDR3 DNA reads TGCGCCAGCAGCTTGGATCTAGAGTGGTTCTTC.